This T cell receptor (beta chain) was recorded in a study of cytomegalovirus exposure and HLA in healthy donors. Method: immunoSEQ multiplex PCR; TCRdb's copy keeps in-frame clones and lacks some. The repertoire holds about 180,000 clones, with about 89% as singletons. The CDR3 extends over 16 amino acids. CDR1 and CDR2 from the germline V gene are SGHRS and YFSETQ. On this clone: Germline and junction disagree at one end, which may indicate a read error.

This sequence joins TRBV5-1 and TRBJ2-3; D remains unclear. Sequencing was done on a sample of PBMCs. The TCR comes from a man between 18 and 29 years old in good health and CMV-seropositive. For the CDR3, the DNA is TGCGTCAGCAGCTTGTCGGAGCAGTCTAGCACAGATACGCAGTATTTT. This encodes CVSSLSEQSSTDTQYF.